Presented here are 15 T cell receptor beta chains from one specimen sequenced in a study. TCRdb independently ran MiXCR on the RT-PCR reads; one entry per CDR3 protein. The data contain fewer than 800,000 distinct CDR3 sequences, about 14% of them singletons. Sequences were obtained from memory CD4+ T cells from blood. The origin of the receptors is a female donor in good health, serving as a healthy control.

This clonotype was detected only a few times. The chain uses TRBV7-2 and TRBJ1-2, with 7 bases that match TRBD1. The CDR3 is 14 amino acids. Germline values: CDR1 SGHTA, CDR2 FQGNSA. V shed 1 base and J 7 bases; nucleotides not matched to a gene: 6. CDR3 sequence reads: CASSLVQGEGGYTF. Written as DNA, the CDR3 is TGTGCCAGCAGCTTAGTTCAGGGGGAAGGTGGCTACACCTTC. Together with reference TRBV7-2 and TRBJ1-2, the CDR3 gives the full variable domain: GAGVSQSPSNKVTEKGKDVELRCDPISGHTALYWYRQSLGQGLEFLIYFQGNSAPDKSGLPSDRFSAERTGGSVSTLTIQRTQQEDSAVYLCASSLVQGEGGYTFGSGTRLTVV.

This clonotype was observed many times. The V gene is TRBV20-1, the J gene TRBJ1-2; perhaps TRBD1 as D (5 bases). Germline CDR1 and CDR2: DFQATT and SNEGSKA (reference sequence). V was clipped by 3 bases and J by 3 bases, with 11 bases between them. The CDR3 is 13 residues long. The CDR3 region is CSASQGNDYGYTF. The CDR3 nucleotides are TGCAGTGCTAGTCAGGGTAACGACTATGGCTACACCTTC.

J is TRBJ2-2 and V is TRBV18, with D perhaps being TRBD1 or TRBD2 (6 bases each). There are 16 residues in the CDR3. V was trimmed by 3 bases and J by 2 bases, leaving 13 bases between them. Germline CDR1 and CDR2: KGHSH and LQKENI. The CDR3 reads CASSPVGGTNTGELFF. CDR3 nucleotides: TGTGCCAGCTCACCCGTGGGCGGGACAAACACCGGGGAGCTGTTTTTT.

This clonotype was observed a handful of times. The chain is built from TRBV3-1 and TRBJ2-5; 12 nucleotides align to TRBD2. V lost 0 bases, J lost 6 bases, and 11 bases stayed unmatched. CDR3 length: 18 residues. Germline V CDR1 and CDR2: LGHDT, YNNKEL (reference sequence). CDR3: CASSQDPTSGSIEKTQYF. DNA of the CDR3: TGTGCCAGCAGCCAAGACCCGACTAGCGGGAGTATCGAAAAGACCCAGTACTTC.

This clonotype was counted many times. This chain uses TRBV5-1 with TRBJ1-1, with D perhaps matching TRBD1 (5 bases). Trimming left V 4 bases short and J 1 base short, with 14 bases between. The CDR3 has 15 amino acids. Germline lookup yields CDR1 SGHRS and CDR2 YFSETQ. CDR3 amino acids: CASSTEGPANTEAFF. The CDR3 DNA reads TGCGCCAGCAGCACGGAGGGACCCGCGAACACTGAAGCTTTCTTT.

This clonotype appeared a few times. The V and J genes are TRBV10-2 and TRBJ1-5; no clear D gene. This CDR3 contains 16 residues. Germline loops: CDR1 WSHSY, CDR2 SAAADI. V lost 4 bases, J lost 4 bases, and 17 bases lay in between. CDR3 sequence (DNA): TGCGCCAGCAGTGTCATGTCGGCGGGCCAAAATCAGCCCCAGCATTTT. Its translation is CASSVMSAGQNQPQHF.

This clonotype was found many times. This rearrangement joins TRBV5-1 to TRBJ2-2; TRBD1 might be the D (7 bases). V was shortened by 2 bases and J by 6 bases, with 17 bases between the two germline ends. Germline CDR1 reads SGHRS; CDR2 reads YFSETQ. The CDR3 loop spans 16 amino acids. The CDR3 reads CASSFATGRSSGELFF. CDR3 coding DNA: TGCGCCAGCAGCTTTGCGACAGGGAGGTCATCCGGGGAGCTGTTTTTT.

The gene calls are TRBV5-6 and TRBJ1-5; a weak D match, TRBD1 (5 bases). The germline gives CDR1 SGHDT, CDR2 YYEEEE. Trimming removed 3 bases from V and 4 bases from J, with 11 bases in between. CDR3 size: 14 residues. CDR3 sequence reads: CASSSDRFNQPQHF. CDR3 in DNA: TGTGCCAGCAGCTCCGACAGATTTAATCAGCCCCAGCATTTT. Full variable domain (rest looked up from reference TRBV5-6 and TRBJ1-5): DAGVTQSPTHLIKTRGQQVTLRCSPKSGHDTVSWYQQALGQGPQFIFQYYEEEERQRGNFPDRFSGHQFPNYSSELNVNALLLGDSALYLCASSSDRFNQPQHFGDGTRLSIL.

Many counts were recorded for this clonotype. This sequence joins TRBV9 and TRBJ1-6; D is perhaps TRBD1 (6 bases). The CDR3 runs 16 residues. The ends were cut back, 0 bases at V and 8 bases at J, with 15 bases in the middle. CDR1 and CDR2 from the germline V gene are SGDLS and YYNGEE. In DNA form, the CDR3 reads TGTGCCAGCAGCGTAGGTGGACAGTATTCCGATTCACCCCTCCACTTT. It specifies CASSVGGQYSDSPLHF.

The chain uses TRBV5-1 and TRBJ1-1; no clear D. Germline values: CDR1 SGHRS, CDR2 YFSETQ. V gave up 6 bases and J gave up 4 bases, with 19 bases separating them. The CDR3 covers 15 residues. DNA for the CDR3: TGCGCCAGCAAATGGGGTGAGGGAGGGTCCACTGAAGCTTTCTTT. Residues: CASKWGEGGSTEAFF.

This clonotype was seen only a few times. The rearrangement uses TRBV5-6 and TRBJ2-5; 9 bases are a match to TRBD1. CDR3 size: 20 residues. V lost 1 base and J lost 4; bases outside the gene matches: 20. The germline CDR1 and CDR2 sequences are SGHDT and YYEEEE. CDR3 protein: CASSLFSLLLRTGVGETQYF. The CDR3 nucleotides are TGTGCCAGCAGCTTGTTTTCCTTATTACTGCGGACAGGGGTAGGAGAGACCCAGTACTTC.

This clonotype was seen a handful of times. The J gene is TRBJ1-5, the V gene TRBV5-1; TRBD1 might be the D (5 bases). The CDR3 has 16 residues. V was pared by 1 base and J by 0 bases, with 11 bases between. Germline CDR1 and CDR2: SGHRS and YFSETQ. The DNA for the CDR3 is TGCGCCAGCAGCTTGTTGGGGGTAAATAGCAATCAGCCCCAGCATTTT. Its protein is CASSLLGVNSNQPQHF.

The chain joins TRBV7-6 to TRBJ1-2; 8 bases agree with TRBD1. V gave up 8 bases and J gave up 3 bases; unmatched junction bases: 5. The CDR3 totals 13 residues. The germline V gene has CDR1 SGHVS and CDR2 FNYEAQ. CDR3 in amino acids: CASPDRVHYGYTF. The CDR3 DNA reads TGTGCCAGCCCGGACAGGGTCCACTATGGCTACACCTTC. The entire variable domain, with the rest obtained from reference TRBV7-6 and TRBJ1-2, is as follows: GAGVSQSPRYKVTKRGQDVALRCDPISGHVSLYWYRQALGQGPEFLTYFNYEAQQDKSGLPNDRFSAERPEGSISTLTIQRTEQRDSAMYRCASPDRVHYGYTFGSGTRLTVV.

This clonotype was counted only a few times. The chain employs TRBV10-2 and TRBJ2-5, with 7 bases lining up with TRBD1. The germline V gene encodes CDR1 WSHSY and CDR2 SAAADI. The CDR3 extends over 15 amino acids. V dropped 0 bases and J dropped 4; count of bases not matched to a gene: 5. CDR3 DNA: TGCGCCAGCAGTGAGTCTCGGACAGGCGGAGAGACCCAGTACTTC. Protein product: CASSESRTGGETQYF.

There are a few counts of this clonotype. This chain uses TRBV11-2 with TRBJ2-1; 8 bases map to TRBD2. V was pared by 5 bases and J by 7 bases, with 16 bases of the junction left unmatched. CDR3 length equals 17 residues. Germline loops: CDR1 SGHAT, CDR2 FQNNGV. The DNA for the CDR3 is TGTGCCAGCAGCGCATCCCCCGGGACTAGGGGTTTGAATGAGCAGTTCTTC. Translation gives CASSASPGTRGLNEQFF.